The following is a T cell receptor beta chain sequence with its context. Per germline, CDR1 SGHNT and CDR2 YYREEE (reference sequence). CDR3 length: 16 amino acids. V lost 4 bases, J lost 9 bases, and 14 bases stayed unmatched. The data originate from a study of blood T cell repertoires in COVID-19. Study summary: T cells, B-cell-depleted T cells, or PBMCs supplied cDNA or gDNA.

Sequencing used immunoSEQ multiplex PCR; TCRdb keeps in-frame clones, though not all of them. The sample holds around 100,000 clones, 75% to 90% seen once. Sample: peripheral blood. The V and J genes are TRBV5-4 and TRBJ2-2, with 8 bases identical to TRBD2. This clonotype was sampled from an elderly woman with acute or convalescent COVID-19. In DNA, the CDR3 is TGTGCCAGCAGCCGATCCGGACTAGCACTGAAGCGGGAGCTGTTTTTT. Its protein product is CASSRSGLALKRELFF.